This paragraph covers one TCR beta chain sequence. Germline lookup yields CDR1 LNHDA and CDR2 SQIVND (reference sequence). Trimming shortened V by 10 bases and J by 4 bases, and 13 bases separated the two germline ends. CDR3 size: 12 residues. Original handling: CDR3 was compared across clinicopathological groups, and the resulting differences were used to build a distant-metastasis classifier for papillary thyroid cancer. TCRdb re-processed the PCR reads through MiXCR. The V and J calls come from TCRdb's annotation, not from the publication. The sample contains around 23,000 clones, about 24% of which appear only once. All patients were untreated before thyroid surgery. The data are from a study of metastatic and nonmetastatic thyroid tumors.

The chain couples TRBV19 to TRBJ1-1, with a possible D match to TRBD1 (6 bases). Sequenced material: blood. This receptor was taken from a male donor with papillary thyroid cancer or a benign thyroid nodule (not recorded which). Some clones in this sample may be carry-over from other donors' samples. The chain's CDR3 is CATLQGATEAFF. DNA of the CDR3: TGTGCCACCCTACAGGGCGCCACTGAAGCTTTCTTT.